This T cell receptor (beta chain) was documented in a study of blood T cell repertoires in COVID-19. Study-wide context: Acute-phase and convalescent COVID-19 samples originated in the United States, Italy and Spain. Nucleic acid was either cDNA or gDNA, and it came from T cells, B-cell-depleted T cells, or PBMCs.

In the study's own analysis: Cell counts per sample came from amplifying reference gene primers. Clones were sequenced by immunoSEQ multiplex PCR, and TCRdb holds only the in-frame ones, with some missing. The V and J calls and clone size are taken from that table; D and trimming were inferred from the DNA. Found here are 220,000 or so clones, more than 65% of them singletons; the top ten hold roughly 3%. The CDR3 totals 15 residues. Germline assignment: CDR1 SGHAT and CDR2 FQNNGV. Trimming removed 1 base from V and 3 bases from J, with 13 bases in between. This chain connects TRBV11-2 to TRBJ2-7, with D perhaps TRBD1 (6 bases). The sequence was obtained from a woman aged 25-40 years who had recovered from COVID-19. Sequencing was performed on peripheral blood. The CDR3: CASSLGGGFLYEQYF. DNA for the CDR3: TGTGCCAGCAGCTTAGGAGGGGGTTTTCTCTACGAGCAGTACTTC.